This TCR beta chain appears in the sequencing data of a study of blood T cell repertoires in COVID-19 (TCRdb year 2020). With regard to the full study: The collaborator samples originated in the United States, Italy and Spain and spanned the acute and convalescent phases of COVID-19. The prospective study material was composed of cDNA or gDNA derived from T cells, B-cell-depleted T cells, or PBMCs. Deeply sampled blood TCRbeta repertoires from subjects exposed to, actively infected with, or recovered from COVID-19 were included in the dataset. The repertoires were released in a freely available public database meant as a resource for research on the immune response to SARS-CoV-2. The samples were drawn from two sources: the first 160 participants of the ongoing ImmuneRACE study, and 1,200 or so subjects contributed by 6 global collaborators. Sample metadata almost always included a de-identified subject ID, COVID-19 status, age in years and sex. Where available, HLA class I and class II types were obtained from metadata supplied by the sample provider rather than from assay-based typing. Beyond this particular receptor, the publication reports: The amount of clinical and demographic metadata varied by source and participant and was provided uncurated.

The collaborating institutions used their own protocols to collect whole blood in K2EDTA tubes. Collaborator samples were shipped for TCRbeta analysis as frozen whole blood, isolated PBMCs, or DNA extracted from either sample type. Its CDR3 holds 17 amino acids, cysteine through phenylalanine. The DNA shown is the 51-base CDR3, in frame from base 1. CDR1 and CDR2, per the germline V gene, are MRHNA and SNTAGT. A distance of 17 bases separates the germline ends of V and J, which lose 0 bases and 4 bases respectively. TCRbeta CDR3 regions were amplified from genomic DNA using the immunoSEQ Assay, a bias-controlled multiplex PCR. The original pipeline was this. The number of nucleated cells in each sample was estimated by amplification of reference gene primers within the assay. To quantify the absolute abundance of each unique TCRbeta CDR3 rearrangement, sequence reads were collapsed and filtered. Productive Simpson clonality was computed per sample as the square root of Simpson's diversity index over productive rearrangements. TCRdb took over this immuneACCESS table, retaining in-frame rearrangements with V and J assigned. Such tables are incomplete; in checked studies, under half of the missing clones stem from an unresolved V gene, and the remainder is unexplained. D and trimming come from the DNA, and the V and J calls and clone size come from that table. The sample contains about 190,000 clones, around 90% of them found a single time. The ten largest clones take up about 0.59% of the sample.

In regard to this clone: Its antigen has not been determined. Base qualities are not provided; no much larger clone lies one nucleotide away.

The rearrangement joined TRBV6-4 to TRBJ2-3; matching of 6 bases hints at TRBD2 as the D gene. This TCR was sampled from a middle-aged man with acute or convalescent COVID-19. Input material: peripheral blood. The sequenced DNA is TGTGCCAGCAGTGACTCTTCGCGGGGTGCCGGCGCAGATACGCAGTATTTT. The resulting protein is CASSDSSRGAGADTQYF.